This TCR beta chain was identified in a study of blood T cell repertoires in COVID-19. Study details: Specimens from acute and convalescent COVID-19 originated in the United States, Italy and Spain.

Clones were read by immunoSEQ multiplex PCR, and TCRdb kept only the in-frame ones, dropping some. The table has about 300,000 clones, over 75% seen once; the top ten hold roughly 4.5%. Participants came from about 23 US areas, aged about 18 to 89 years. Cohorts were determined from participant-reported clinical history. Donors of Cohort 3 who recovered were those that had two negative PCRs, clearance, or symptom resolution. Germline assignment: CDR1 MNHEY and CDR2 SVGAGI. V dropped 7 bases and J dropped 8; count of bases not matched to a gene: 12. This CDR3 contains 14 residues. The sample was PBMCs or T cells enriched from blood (not recorded which). The genes are TRBV6-5 and TRBJ1-2; 8 bases are shared with TRBD1. The source of this sequence is a young man who had recovered from COVID-19. The CDR3 DNA reads as TGTGCCAGCATCCCCTCCGGGCAGGGGGCCGGCTACACCTTC. It specifies CASIPSGQGAGYTF.